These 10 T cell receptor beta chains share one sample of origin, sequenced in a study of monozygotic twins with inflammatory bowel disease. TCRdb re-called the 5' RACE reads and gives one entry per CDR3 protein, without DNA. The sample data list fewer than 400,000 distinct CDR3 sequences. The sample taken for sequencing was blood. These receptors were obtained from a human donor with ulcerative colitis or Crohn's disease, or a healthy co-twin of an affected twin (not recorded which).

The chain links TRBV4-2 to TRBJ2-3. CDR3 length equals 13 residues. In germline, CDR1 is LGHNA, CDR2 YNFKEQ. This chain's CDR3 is CASSQHVEDTQYF.

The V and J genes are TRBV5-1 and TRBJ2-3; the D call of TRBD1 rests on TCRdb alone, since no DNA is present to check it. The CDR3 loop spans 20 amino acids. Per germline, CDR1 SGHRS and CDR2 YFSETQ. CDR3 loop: CASSLRKVLRQGRGTDTQYF.

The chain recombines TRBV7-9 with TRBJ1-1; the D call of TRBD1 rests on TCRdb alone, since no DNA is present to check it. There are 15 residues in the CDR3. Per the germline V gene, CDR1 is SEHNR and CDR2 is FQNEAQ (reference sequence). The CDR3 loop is CASSSDRGPGTEAFF. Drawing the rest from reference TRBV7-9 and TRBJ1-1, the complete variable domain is DTGVSQNPRHKITKRGQNVTFRCDPISEHNRLYWYRQTLGQGPEFLTYFQNEAQLEKSRLLSDRFSAERPKGSFSTLEIQRTEQGDSAMYLCASSSDRGPGTEAFFGQGTRLTVV.

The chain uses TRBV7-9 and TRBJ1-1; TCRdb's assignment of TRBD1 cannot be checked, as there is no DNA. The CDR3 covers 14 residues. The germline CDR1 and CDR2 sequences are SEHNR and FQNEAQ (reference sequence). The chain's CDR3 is CASSEQGAVTEAFF.

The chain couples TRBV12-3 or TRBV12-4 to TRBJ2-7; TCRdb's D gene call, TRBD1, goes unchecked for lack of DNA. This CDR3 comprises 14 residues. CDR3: CASSLGQGLHEQYF.

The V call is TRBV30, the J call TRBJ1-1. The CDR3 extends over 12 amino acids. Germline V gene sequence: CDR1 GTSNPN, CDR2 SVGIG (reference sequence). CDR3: CAWSVNGRAAFF.

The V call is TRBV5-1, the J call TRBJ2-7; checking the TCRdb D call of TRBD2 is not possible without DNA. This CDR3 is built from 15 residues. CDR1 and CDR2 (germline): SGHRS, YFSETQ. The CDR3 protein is CASSPTSGEIYEQYF.

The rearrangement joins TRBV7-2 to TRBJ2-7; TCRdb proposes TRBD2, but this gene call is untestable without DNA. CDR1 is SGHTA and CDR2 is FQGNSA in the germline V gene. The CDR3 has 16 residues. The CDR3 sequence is CASSLDRASGSAEQYF.

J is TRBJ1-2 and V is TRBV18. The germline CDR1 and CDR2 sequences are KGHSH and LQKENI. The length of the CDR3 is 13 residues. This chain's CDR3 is CASSHTSNYGYTF.

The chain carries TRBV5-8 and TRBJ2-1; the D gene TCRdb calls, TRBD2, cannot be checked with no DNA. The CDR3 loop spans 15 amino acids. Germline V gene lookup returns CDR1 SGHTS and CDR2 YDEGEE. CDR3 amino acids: CASSLGLARTNEQFF.